These 6 T cell receptor beta chains were all obtained from the same sample, sequenced in a study of cytomegalovirus exposure and HLA in healthy donors (dated by TCRdb to between 2016 and 2019). Library preparation used the immunoSEQ multiplex PCR assay. For the multiplex PCR, a mixture combining 60 forward primers for TCR Vbeta segments and 13 reverse primers for TCR Jbeta segments was used. TCRdb retrieved this table from immuneACCESS and kept in-frame rearrangements only. Not all clones are present; in checked studies, unresolved V genes account for under half, and no reason is known for the remainder. For this sample the table gives about 97,000 clones, of which about three quarters were detected only once. In total, the top ten clones hold roughly 3.5% of the sample. The sequencing input was PBMCs. The receptors originated from a man aged 35-49 years in good health and CMV-seronegative.

This clone was observed a handful of times. J is TRBJ2-7 and V is TRBV10-1; tentative D call: TRBD1 (6 bases). The CDR3 sequence is 16 residues long. The V end lost 8 bases, the J end lost 5 bases, and 25 bases lay between the germline ends. Germline CDR1 and CDR2: WNHNN and SYGVQD (reference sequence). CDR3 nucleotide sequence: TGCGCCAGCCTCGCAGGACCACAGGGAGATGAGAACGAGCAGTACTTC. Its protein is CASLAGPQGDENEQYF.

CDR3 protein: CASSGISGGPMETQYF. CDR3 coding DNA: TGTGCCAGCAGTGGTATTAGCGGGGGGCCGATGGAGACCCAGTACTTC. V and J are TRBV25-1 and TRBJ2-5; TRBD2 matches 10 bases. Germline V lookup: CDR1 MGHDK, CDR2 SYGVNS. V shed 4 bases and J 5 bases; nucleotides not matched to a gene: 10. This CDR3 comprises 16 residues.

The gene calls are TRBV10-3 and TRBJ1-2; 9 bases fit TRBD1. The CDR3 runs to 14 residues. Looked up from germline, CDR1 is ENHRY and CDR2 is SYGVKD. V lost 10 bases and J lost 3; bases outside the gene matches: 9. The CDR3 region is CATSDRGGDYGYTF. As DNA, the CDR3 is TGTGCCACCTCGGACAGGGGAGGGGACTATGGCTACACCTTC.

The V and J genes are TRBV29-1 and TRBJ2-1; D gene ambiguous. CDR1 and CDR2 from the germline V gene are SQVTM and ANQGSEA. This CDR3 has 13 amino acids. Between the trimmed V and J ends, which lost 2 bases and 9 bases, there was a span of 14 bases. CDR3 bases: TGCAGCGTTGAATTGTCTGAAATCGGTGAGCAGTTCTTC. Protein: CSVELSEIGEQFF.

As to this clone: As the CDR3 is not closed by the conserved phenylalanine or tryptophan, this likely results from a read error. J is TRBJ1-1 and V is TRBV19, with 7 bases that match TRBD1. With V trimmed by 6 bases and J by 6 bases, 4 bases remained unmatched. The CDR3 runs to 12 residues. Germline CDR1 and CDR2: LNHDA and SQIVND (reference sequence). This chain's CDR3 is CASSDRVAEAFV. CDR3 bases: TGTGCCAGTAGCGACAGGGTTGCTGAAGCTTTCGTT.

The rearrangement joins TRBV4-1 to TRBJ2-5; a possible D gene is TRBD1 (5 bases). Germline V CDR1 and CDR2: MGHRA, YSYEKL. The CDR3 runs 15 residues. V was pared by 0 bases and J by 4 bases, with 12 bases between. In DNA form, the CDR3 reads TGCGCCAGCAGCCAAGATAACCAGGGCTCAGAGACCCAGTACTTC. The encoded protein is CASSQDNQGSETQYF.